These 15 T cell receptor beta chains originate from one sample sequenced in a study of shared clonotypes between healthy human individuals. Libraries were prepared by immunoSEQ multiplex PCR; TCRdb keeps only in-frame clonotypes and omits some of them. This sample carries 2 million to 2.5 million clones, 92% of them seen once, and the ten largest clones take 0.37%. Specimen: naive CD4+ T cells from PBMCs. Subset described: CD45RA+ positively selected. These receptors all stem from a man younger than 30 in good health. Some clones in this sample may be carry-over from other donors' samples.

The CDR3: CASTTGGWLNTEAFF. The CDR3 region has the DNA TGTGCCAGCACGACAGGGGGCTGGCTGAACACTGAAGCTTTCTTT. The chain is built from TRBV28 and TRBJ1-1; 10 bases match TRBD1. V trimming: 7 bases; J trimming: 0 bases; junction bases outside the gene matches: 5. The CDR3 contains 15 residues. CDR1 MDHEN and CDR2 SYDVKM come from the germline V gene. The full variable domain, completed using reference TRBV28 and TRBJ1-1, is DVKVTQSSRYLVKRTGEKVFLECVQDMDHENMFWYRQDPGLGLRLIYFSYDVKMKEKGDIPEGYSVSREKKERFSLILESASTNQTSMYLCASTTGGWLNTEAFFGQGTRLTVV.

This chain uses TRBV4-2 with TRBJ1-3; D is undetermined. Per the germline V gene, CDR1 is LGHNA and CDR2 is YNFKEQ. This CDR3 is built from 14 residues. The ends were cut back, 3 bases at V and 3 bases at J, with 9 bases in the middle. This chain's CDR3 is CASSQASRGNTIYF. The CDR3 coding sequence is TGTGCCAGCAGCCAGGCTTCCCGTGGAAACACCATATATTTT.

This rearrangement joins TRBV25-1 to TRBJ1-2, with unresolved D. The CDR3 loop spans 15 amino acids. Germline values: CDR1 MGHDK, CDR2 SYGVNS. V was trimmed by 4 bases and J by 6 bases, leaving 18 bases between them. The chain's CDR3 is CASSAFKWGGDGYTF. The CDR3 DNA reads TGTGCCAGCAGTGCCTTCAAATGGGGTGGGGATGGCTACACCTTC.

Remarks on this clone: The sample carries other DNA sequences with the same CDR3. The CDR3 region has the DNA TGTGCCAGCTCACCACGGAGGTCCCAAGAGACCCAGTACTTC. Encoded protein: CASSPRRSQETQYF. The rearrangement uses TRBV18 and TRBJ2-5; D may be TRBD2 (5 bases). This CDR3 comprises 14 residues. Trimming stripped 1 base from V and 1 base from J, with 7 bases between. CDR1 and CDR2 from the germline V gene are KGHSH and LQKENI.

V gene TRBV4-1 combines with J gene TRBJ2-2; 9 bases fit TRBD1. V lost 4 bases and J lost 3; bases outside the gene matches: 6. The CDR3 spans 16 residues. From germline, CDR1 is MGHRA and CDR2 YSYEKL. The DNA of the CDR3 is TGCGCCAGCAGCCTGCGACAGGGGGGGGACACCGGGGAGCTGTTTTTT. Amino acid sequence: CASSLRQGGDTGELFF.

V is TRBV6-1 and J is TRBJ1-1; the match to TRBD1 covers 9 bases. The V gene end was trimmed by 3 bases and the J gene end by 5 bases; junction bases not matched to a gene: 7. The germline V gene encodes CDR1 MNHNS and CDR2 SASEGT. The CDR3 totals 15 residues. The CDR3 protein is CASSDGTGRGTEAFF. CDR3 DNA sequence: TGTGCCAGCAGTGACGGGACAGGGAGGGGGACTGAAGCTTTCTTT.

The rearrangement uses TRBV15 and TRBJ2-1; D is unclear. CDR3 length equals 15 residues. V was shortened by 7 bases and J by 1 base, with 14 bases between the two germline ends. The V gene's germline CDR1 is LNHNV and CDR2 YYDKDF (reference sequence). CDR3 nucleotide sequence: TGTGCCACCACCCCAAGGGAAGGGTCCTACAATGAGCAGTTCTTC. Its protein is CATTPREGSYNEQFF.

This sequence joins TRBV10-3 and TRBJ1-5; no clear D gene. Per germline, CDR1 ENHRY and CDR2 SYGVKD. The CDR3 runs 13 residues. Trimming pared 10 bases from V and 2 bases from J, leaving 12 bases between. The CDR3 region is CATQPGGNQPQHF. The CDR3 DNA reads as TGTGCCACCCAGCCGGGAGGCAATCAGCCCCAGCATTTT.

The chain joins TRBV5-1 to TRBJ1-2, with D tentatively TRBD1 (5 bases). Germline CDR1 and CDR2: SGHRS and YFSETQ. CDR3 length: 13 amino acids. The germline V and J ends were trimmed by 1 base and 8 bases, with 12 bases remaining between them. CDR3 DNA: TGCGCCAGCAGCTTGCTAGGGGAGCACGGCTACACCTTC. Translation gives CASSLLGEHGYTF.

This clone showed up just once. The chain recombines TRBV7-3 with TRBJ1-2; D is ambiguous. V gave up 2 bases and J gave up 3 bases, with 4 bases separating them. The CDR3 covers 12 residues. Germline CDR1 SGHTA, CDR2 FQGTGA. The CDR3 nucleotides are TGTGCCAGCAGCTTATATCACTATGGCTACACCTTC. Its protein is CASSLYHYGYTF.

Concerning this clone: The sample has other DNA sequences that encode this CDR3 too. The chain uses TRBV19 and TRBJ2-7; no reliable D call. CDR1 is LNHDA, CDR2 SQIVND, per germline (reference sequence). V shed 3 bases and J shed 0 bases, with 9 bases lying between them. The length of the CDR3 is 14 residues. The CDR3 DNA reads TGTGCCAGTAGTATCTTGGGATCCTCCTACGAGCAGTACTTC. It specifies CASSILGSSYEQYF.

Concerning this clone: Other DNA sequences of this sample code for an identical CDR3. The chain joins TRBV29-1 to TRBJ1-2, with a possible D match to TRBD1 (6 bases). V lost 4 bases, J lost 8 bases, and 14 bases lay in between. The CDR3 loop spans 12 amino acids. CDR1 and CDR2 from the germline V gene are SQVTM and ANQGSEA. The CDR3 nucleotides are TGCAGCGTTGTCTCAGGGGCGGGGGGCTACACCTTC. It codes for CSVVSGAGGYTF.

The CDR3: CASSRESPGYEQFF. As DNA, the CDR3 is TGTGCCAGTAGTAGGGAATCCCCAGGCTATGAGCAGTTCTTC. This chain uses TRBV19 with TRBJ2-1; D gene ambiguous. Germline values: CDR1 LNHDA, CDR2 SQIVND (reference sequence). The CDR3 loop spans 14 amino acids. V lost 4 bases and J 8 bases, leaving 15 bases between the germline ends.

On this clone itself: This sample also contains other DNA sequences that code for the same CDR3. The chain employs TRBV7-2 and TRBJ2-5; 7 bases are shared with TRBD1. The trim removed 5 bases at V and 3 bases at J, leaving 3 bases unmatched. In germline, CDR1 is SGHTA, CDR2 FQGNSA. The CDR3 covers 13 residues. The CDR3 is CASSRDREETQYF. The CDR3 DNA follows: TGTGCCAGCAGCCGTGACAGGGAAGAGACCCAGTACTTC.

CDR3 loop: CASSQGRLVTDTQYF. CDR3 nucleotide sequence: TGTGCCAGCAGCCAAGGACGACTAGTCACAGATACGCAGTATTTT. This chain uses TRBV14 with TRBJ2-3; D possibly corresponds to TRBD2 (6 bases). The CDR3 contains 15 residues. Per the germline V gene, CDR1 is SGHDN and CDR2 is FVKESK. Trimming left V 1 base short and J 2 bases short, with 10 bases between.